This TCR beta chain was observed in a study of identical twins. Unique molecular identifiers were present on cDNA, and template switching added a universal primer site. TCRdb redid the calling of the 5' RACE reads with MiXCR, one entry per CDR3 protein. The sample yields some 1,600,000 distinct CDR3 sequences, more than 30% seen once. Per the germline V gene, CDR1 is MDHEN and CDR2 is SYDVKM. The V and J ends lost 4 bases and 2 bases respectively, with 9 bases between them. The CDR3 has 15 amino acids. The clonotype originates from a newborn girl in good health. The V and J genes are TRBV28 and TRBJ1-6, with a tentative D call TRBD1 (5 bases). Specimen: cord blood. The DNA of the CDR3 is TGTGCCAGCAGTTCCCAGGGAGCCTATAATTCACCCCTCCACTTT. Its protein is CASSSQGAYNSPLHF.